This T cell receptor (beta chain) is from a study of T-cell memory formation after mild COVID-19. Across the study: TCR clusters were mostly donor specific.

CDR1 and CDR2 (germline): GTSNPN, SVGIG (reference sequence). The CDR3 contains 14 residues. Trimming removed 2 bases from V and 5 bases from J; junction bases left unmatched: 7. MiXCR was run by TCRdb on the 5' RACE reads, yielding one entry per CDR3 protein. Here the sample spans about 500,000 distinct CDR3 sequences, approximately 20% being singletons. This clonotype was detected a few times. The V and J genes are TRBV30 and TRBJ2-7; 9 bases are shared with TRBD1. The source of this sequence is an adult woman who had mild COVID-19 (a few samples of this study predate the infection). Cell type and time point are not known. Sample: PBMCs or a T cell subset sorted from them (not recorded which). CDR3 loop: CAWSLRDRAHEQYF. CDR3 DNA: TGTGCCTGGAGTCTCCGGGACAGGGCCCACGAGCAGTACTTC.